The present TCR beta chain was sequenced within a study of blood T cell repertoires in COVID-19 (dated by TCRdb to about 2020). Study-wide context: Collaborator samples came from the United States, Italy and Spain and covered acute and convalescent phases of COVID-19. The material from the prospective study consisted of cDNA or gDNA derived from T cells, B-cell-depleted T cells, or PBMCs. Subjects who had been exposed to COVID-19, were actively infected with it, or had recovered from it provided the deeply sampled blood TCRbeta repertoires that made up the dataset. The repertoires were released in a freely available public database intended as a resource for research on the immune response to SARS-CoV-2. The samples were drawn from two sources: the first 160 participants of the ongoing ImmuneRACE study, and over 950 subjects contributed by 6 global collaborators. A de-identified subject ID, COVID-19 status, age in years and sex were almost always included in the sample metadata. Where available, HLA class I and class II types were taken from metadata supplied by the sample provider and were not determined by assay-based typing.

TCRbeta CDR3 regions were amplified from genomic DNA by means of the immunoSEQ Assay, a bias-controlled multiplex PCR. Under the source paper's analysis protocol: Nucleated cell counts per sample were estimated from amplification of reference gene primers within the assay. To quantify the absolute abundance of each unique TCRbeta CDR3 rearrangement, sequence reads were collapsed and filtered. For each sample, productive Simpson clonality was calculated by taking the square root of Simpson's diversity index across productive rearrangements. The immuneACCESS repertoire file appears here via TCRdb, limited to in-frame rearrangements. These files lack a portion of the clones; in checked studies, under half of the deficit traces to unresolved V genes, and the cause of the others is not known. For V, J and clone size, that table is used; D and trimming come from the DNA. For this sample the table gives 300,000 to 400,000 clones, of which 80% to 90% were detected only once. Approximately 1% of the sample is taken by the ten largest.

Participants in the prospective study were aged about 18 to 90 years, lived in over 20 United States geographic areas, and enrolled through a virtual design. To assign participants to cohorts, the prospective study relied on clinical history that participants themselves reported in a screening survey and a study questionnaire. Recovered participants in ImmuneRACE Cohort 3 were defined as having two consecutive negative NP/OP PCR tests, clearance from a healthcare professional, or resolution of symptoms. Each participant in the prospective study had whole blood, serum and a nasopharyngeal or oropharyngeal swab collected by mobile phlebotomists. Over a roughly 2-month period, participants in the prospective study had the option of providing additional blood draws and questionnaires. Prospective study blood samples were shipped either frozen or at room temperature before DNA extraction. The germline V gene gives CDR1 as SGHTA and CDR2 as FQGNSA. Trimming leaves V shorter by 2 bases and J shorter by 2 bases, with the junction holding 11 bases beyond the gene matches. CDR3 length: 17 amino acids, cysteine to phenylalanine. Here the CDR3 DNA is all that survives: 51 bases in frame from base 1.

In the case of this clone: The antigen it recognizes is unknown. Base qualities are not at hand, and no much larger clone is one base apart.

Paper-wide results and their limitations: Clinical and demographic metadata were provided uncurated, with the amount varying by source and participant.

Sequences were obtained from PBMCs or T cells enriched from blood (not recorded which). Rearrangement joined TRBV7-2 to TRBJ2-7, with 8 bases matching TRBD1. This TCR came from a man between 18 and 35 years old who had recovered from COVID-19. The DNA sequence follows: TGTGCCAGCAGCTTATCACGGACAGGGAGGACCCCCTACGAGCAGTACTTC. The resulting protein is CASSLSRTGRTPYEQYF. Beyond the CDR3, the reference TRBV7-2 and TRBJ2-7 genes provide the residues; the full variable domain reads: GAGVSQSPSNKVTEKGKDVELRCDPISGHTALYWYRQSLGQGLEFLIYFQGNSAPDKSGLPSDRFSAERTGGSVSTLTIQRTQQEDSAVYLCASSLSRTGRTPYEQYFGPGTRLTVT.